These 3 T cell receptor beta chains originate from one sample sequenced in a study of blood T cell repertoires in COVID-19 (dated by TCRdb to 2018 to 2021). The library relied on the immunoSEQ multiplex PCR assay. The table was pulled from immuneACCESS by TCRdb, which kept in-frame rearrangements only. Such tables lose some clones; where checked, under half of the loss comes from unresolved V genes, and the rest has no known cause. The sample table records 350,000 or so clones; 65% to 90% of these occur just once. The biggest ten clones account for roughly 4.2% of the sample. The source material was PBMCs or T cells enriched from blood (not recorded which). Source of these receptors: a woman aged 40 to 50 with acute COVID-19.

The V call is TRBV4-2, the J call TRBJ2-1, with TRBD1 identical over 9 bases. This CDR3 is built from 14 residues. The V gene end was trimmed by 4 bases and the J gene end by 8 bases; junction bases not matched to a gene: 6. Germline V CDR1 and CDR2: LGHNA, YNFKEQ. DNA for the CDR3: TGTGCCAGCAGCCGGGACAGGGAGGTGGATGAGCAGTTCTTC. Protein product: CASSRDREVDEQFF.

The chain links TRBV4-3 to TRBJ2-1; D perhaps matches TRBD1 (6 bases). This CDR3 comprises 14 residues. Germline-derived CDR1 and CDR2 are LGHNA and YSLEER. V gave up 6 bases and J gave up 4 bases, with 13 bases separating them. CDR3 residues: CASSPGTTYNEQFF. The CDR3 bases are TGCGCCAGCAGTCCCGGGACAACTTACAATGAGCAGTTCTTC.

The gene calls are TRBV29-1 and TRBJ2-1, with 9 bases matching TRBD1. The CDR3 has 15 residues. Germline values: CDR1 SQVTM, CDR2 ANQGSEA. Losses at the gene ends were 1 base for V and 12 bases for J; bases not matched to a gene: 13. Here the CDR3 DNA reads TGCAGCGTTGAAGGGGCTGGGACAGGGTCAGACCCGCAGTTCTTC. It specifies CSVEGAGTGSDPQFF.